This passage covers 10 T cell receptor beta chains from one sample sequenced in a study of blood T cell repertoires in COVID-19. The protocol was immunoSEQ multiplex PCR, while the TCRdb copy is restricted to in-frame clones and leaves out a portion. The data hold about 290,000 clones, with roughly nine tenths observed a single time. What was sequenced was PBMCs or T cells enriched from blood (not recorded which). Source of these receptors: a woman between 35 and 50 years old who had recovered from COVID-19.

The chain couples TRBV5-1 to TRBJ1-6; unclear D gene. The V gene lost 1 base and the J gene lost 13 bases, with 9 bases spanning the gap. The CDR3 has 12 residues. Germline V gene sequence: CDR1 SGHRS, CDR2 YFSETQ. For the CDR3, the DNA is TGCGCCAGCAGCTTGAATCGAGGTCCCCTCCACTTT. It encodes CASSLNRGPLHF.

The chain combines TRBV9 with TRBJ2-2, with a possible D match to TRBD2 (6 bases). Germline V gene lookup returns CDR1 SGDLS and CDR2 YYNGEE. CDR3 size: 17 residues. The germline V and J ends were trimmed by 0 bases and 4 bases, with 16 bases remaining between them. The CDR3 sequence: CASSVARPGRGTGELFF. CDR3 sequence (DNA): TGTGCCAGCAGCGTAGCCCGCCCTGGGCGGGGCACCGGGGAGCTGTTTTTT.

This clone was seen only once. The chain carries TRBV7-6 and TRBJ2-2; 11 bases are a match to TRBD2. The CDR3 contains 18 residues. V was clipped by 8 bases and J by 3 bases; unmatched bases: 14. From germline, CDR1 is SGHVS and CDR2 FNYEAQ. As DNA, the CDR3 is TGTGCCAGCGGATTATTCTATTTAGCGGGAGGGGACACCGGGGAGCTGTTTTTT. Its protein product is CASGLFYLAGGDTGELFF.

The CDR3 protein is CASSLDPSDKQYF. The CDR3 DNA reads TGCGCCAGCAGCTTGGATCCTAGCGACAAGCAGTATTTT. This chain links TRBV5-1 with TRBJ2-3, with a tentative D call TRBD2 (6 bases). The CDR3 runs to 13 residues. V was clipped by 0 bases and J by 11 bases, with 13 bases between them. Germline lookup yields CDR1 SGHRS and CDR2 YFSETQ.

The V gene is TRBV2, the J gene TRBJ2-7, with 9 bases fitting TRBD1. This CDR3 has 14 residues. The germline CDR1 and CDR2 sequences are SNHLY and FYNNEI. V lost 3 bases to trimming and J lost 4 bases; unmatched junction nucleotides: 4. CDR3 sequence reads: CASSEGQGLYEQYF. The CDR3 bases are TGTGCCAGCAGTGAGGGACAGGGTTTGTACGAGCAGTACTTC. Variable domain in full (rest from reference TRBV2 and TRBJ2-7): EPEVTQTPSHQVTQMGQEVILRCVPISNHLYFYWYRQILGQKVEFLVSFYNNEISEKSEIFDDQFSVERPDGSNFTLKIRSTKLEDSAMYFCASSEGQGLYEQYFGPGTRLTVT.

The chain combines TRBV6-5 with TRBJ2-7; 9 positions match TRBD2. V lost 2 bases to trimming and J lost 7 bases; unmatched junction nucleotides: 6. There are 14 residues in the CDR3. CDR1 and CDR2 (germline): MNHEY, SVGAGI. CDR3 sequence: CASSYQTSGREQYF. The CDR3 DNA follows: TGTGCCAGCAGTTACCAGACTAGCGGACGGGAGCAGTACTTC.

The V call is TRBV12-3 or TRBV12-4, the J call TRBJ1-5; D ambiguous. The CDR3 is made up of 13 amino acids. The V end was cut by 1 base, the J end by 4 bases, with 5 bases between. The CDR3 spells CASSLGENQPQHF. The CDR3 bases are TGTGCCAGCAGTTTAGGGGAGAATCAGCCCCAGCATTTT.

Concerning this clone itself: The sample has other DNA sequences that encode this CDR3 too. The genes are TRBV5-4 and TRBJ2-3; D is perhaps TRBD2 (5 bases). Germline V gives CDR1 SGHNT, CDR2 YYREEE (reference sequence). This CDR3 comprises 15 residues. Deletions cut 0 bases from V and 0 bases from J, with 8 bases between. CDR3: CASSLGGPSTDTQYF. The CDR3 region has the DNA TGTGCCAGCAGCTTGGGAGGGCCTAGCACAGATACGCAGTATTTT.

J is TRBJ1-1 and V is TRBV6-5, with D unresolved. V was shortened by 4 bases and J by 8 bases, with 17 bases between the two germline ends. From germline, CDR1 is MNHEY and CDR2 SVGAGI. CDR3 size: 14 residues. As DNA, the CDR3 is TGTGCCAGCAGTTCCCCCTCGGGGAAAGGCGAAGCTTTCTTT. Protein: CASSSPSGKGEAFF.

This clone was observed at least ten times. V gene TRBV4-2 combines with J gene TRBJ2-5; D unclear. Trimming took off 1 base at V and 5 bases at J, with 8 bases between the two ends. From germline, CDR1 is LGHNA and CDR2 YNFKEQ. CDR3 length: 13 amino acids. CDR3 residues: CASSQVLRETQYF. CDR3 sequence (DNA): TGTGCCAGCAGCCAAGTTTTGCGGGAGACCCAGTACTTC.